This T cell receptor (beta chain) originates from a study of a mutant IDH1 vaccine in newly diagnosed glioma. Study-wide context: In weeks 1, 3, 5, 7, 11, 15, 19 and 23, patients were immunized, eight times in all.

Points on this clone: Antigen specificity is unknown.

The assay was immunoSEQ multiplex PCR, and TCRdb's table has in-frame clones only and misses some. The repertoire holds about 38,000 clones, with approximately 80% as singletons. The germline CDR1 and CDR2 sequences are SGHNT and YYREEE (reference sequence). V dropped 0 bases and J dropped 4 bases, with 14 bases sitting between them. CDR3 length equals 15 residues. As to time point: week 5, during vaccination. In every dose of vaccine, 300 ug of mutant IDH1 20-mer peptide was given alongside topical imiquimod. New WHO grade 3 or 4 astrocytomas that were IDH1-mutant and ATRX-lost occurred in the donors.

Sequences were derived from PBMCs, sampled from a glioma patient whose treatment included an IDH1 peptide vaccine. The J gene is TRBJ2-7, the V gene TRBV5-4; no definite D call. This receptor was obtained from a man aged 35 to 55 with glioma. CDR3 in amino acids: CASSLDGTRLYEQYF. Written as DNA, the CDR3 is TGTGCCAGCAGCTTGGACGGCACCCGTCTTTACGAGCAGTACTTC.